This T cell receptor (beta chain) originates from a study of tumor-infiltrating lymphocytes in primary liver carcinoma. At the level of the study: Surgical resection was used to treat these primary liver carcinoma patients. All lesions had stage T1-T3 N0M0 and roughly 4 to 11 cm widths.

The study extracted blood RNA from unsorted whole blood and also extracted germline DNA. Approximately 3.8 milliliters of peripheral blood were drawn preoperatively. A constant-region primer served to make TCR beta cDNA from about 500 ng total RNA. Libraries covering TCR beta were generated through three nested multiplex PCR rounds (using a slightly modified ARM-PCR). TCRdb re-called the multiplex PCR reads with MiXCR, one entry per CDR3 protein. Of 300,000 to 350,000 distinct CDR3 sequences listed, about two thirds are singletons. Points from the study as a whole: Tumors had a top-250-clone fraction that was significantly higher than blood (p = 0.039).

Of note for this clonotype: Its antigen is not known. A read error may account for a junction end that differs from germline.

Sequencing was carried out using peripheral blood. The receptor was isolated from a man aged 35-49 years with primary liver carcinoma and hepatitis B virus infection.

The CDR3 sequence: CASGEPGLQGAGYEQYF. The CDR3 nucleotides read TGCGCCAGCGGTGAGCCGGGGCTACAGGGGGCAGGTTACGAGCAGTACTTC. The rearrangement links TRBV10-2 to TRBJ2-7; 9 bases agree with TRBD1. Germline CDR1 and CDR2: WSHSY and SAAADI. This CDR3 spans 17 amino acids.